This is a list of T cell receptor beta chains from one sample in a study of OX40 agonist ivuxolimab in advanced cancers. Clones were read by immunoSEQ multiplex PCR, and TCRdb kept only the in-frame ones, dropping some. The table lists about 52,000 clones, about 90% of them singletons. The sample in question was CD4+ or CD8+ T cells sorted from blood, obtained in a trial of the OX40 agonist ivuxolimab. The receptors stem from an adult with an advanced solid tumor such as melanoma, head and neck, liver or kidney cancer. The CDR3 runs from the conserved cysteine through the conserved F or W. A D gene is named only where the DNA matches it firmly. Size is stated for part of the rows, as once, few or many counts, or as a class when the clone is expanded.

TRBJ1-2 - - TRBV5-1 CASSLAPTVGGGYGYTF TGCGCCAGCAGCTTGGCCCCAACAGTGGGGGGAGGCTATGGCTACACCTTC
TRBJ2-3 TRBD2 - TRBV7-8 CASSSPGGHTDTQYF TGTGCCAGCAGCTCCCCGGGGGGTCACACAGATACGCAGTATTTT
TRBJ1-2 - - TRBV5-1 CASGDRERGYTF TGCGCCAGCGGAGACAGAGAGCGAGGCTACACCTTC
TRBJ2-5 - - TRBV4-1 CASSLTGPYETQYF TGCGCCAGCAGCCTAACAGGGCCGTACGAGACCCAGTACTTC
TRBJ2-5 - - TRBV7-2 CASSSRGLQETQYF TGTGCCAGCAGCTCACGGGGCCTCCAAGAGACCCAGTACTTC
TRBJ2-1 - - TRBV29-1 CSVEYWTVGDEQFF TGCAGCGTTGAGTATTGGACGGTTGGGGATGAGCAGTTCTTC
TRBJ1-1 - - TRBV19 CASSIDDGNPTEAFF TGTGCCAGTAGTATAGATGATGGCAACCCCACTGAAGCTTTCTTT
TRBJ1-1 TRBD1 - TRBV7-6 CASSLGQGNTEAFF TGTGCCAGCAGCCTGGGACAGGGAAACACTGAAGCTTTCTTT
TRBJ2-2 TRBD1 - TRBV13 CASSFTGTGFAGELFF TGTGCCAGCAGCTTCACGGGGACAGGGTTCGCCGGGGAGCTGTTTTTT
TRBJ2-1 - - TRBV19 CASTPTGTQGREQFF TGTGCCAGTACCCCAACAGGGACTCAAGGACGTGAGCAGTTCTTC
TRBJ2-1 TRBD2 - TRBV18 CASSPPWTSGGGPYNEQFF TGTGCCAGCTCACCACCGTGGACTAGCGGGGGAGGGCCTTACAATGAGCAGTTCTTC
TRBJ2-4 - - TRBV5-4 CASSSKKQDIQYF TGTGCCAGCAGCTCGAAAAAGCAGGACATTCAGTACTTC
TRBJ2-2 - - TRBV27 CASTPGPLWDTGELFF TGTGCCAGCACCCCGGGACCCTTATGGGACACCGGGGAGCTGTTTTTT
TRBJ1-1 - - TRBV27 CASSPQGLNTEAFF TGTGCCAGCAGTCCACAGGGATTGAACACTGAAGCTTTCTTT
TRBJ1-1 - - TRBV6-5 CASSYPRGRSTEAFF TGTGCCAGCAGTTACCCGCGGGGACGTTCCACTGAAGCTTTCTTT
TRBJ2-4 - - TRBV7-8 CASSHRGNLGNIQYF TGTGCCAGCAGCCACAGAGGCAATCTTGGGAACATTCAGTACTTC
TRBJ2-2 - - TRBV5-1 CASSRPTENTGELFF TGCGCCAGCAGCCGCCCGACTGAAAACACCGGGGAGCTGTTTTTT
TRBJ1-5 - once TRBV6-6 CASSSLWLLRQPQHF TGTGCCAGCAGTTCCTTGTGGCTCCTTCGTCAGCCCCAGCATTTT
TRBJ2-3 - - TRBV11-2 CASSSGHPGPADTQYF TGTGCCAGCAGCTCGGGCCACCCCGGGCCGGCAGATACGCAGTATTTT
TRBJ1-1 TRBD1 few TRBV18 CASSPHGVGQGNFPEAFF TGTGCCAGCTCACCACATGGCGTCGGACAGGGGAATTTTCCTGAAGCTTTCTTT
TRBJ2-2 - - TRBV5-1 CASSLDGTGELFF TGCGCCAGCAGCTTGGATGGGACCGGGGAGCTGTTTTTT
TRBJ1-1 - - TRBV15 CATSTRDTEAFF TGTGCCACCAGCACCAGGGACACTGAAGCTTTCTTT
TRBJ1-2 - - TRBV27 CASSLRRNYGYTF TGTGCCAGCAGTTTACGCCGGAACTATGGCTACACCTTC
TRBJ1-1 TRBD1 - TRBV5-1 CASSFGQGVTEAFF TGCGCCAGCAGCTTTGGACAGGGGGTCACTGAAGCTTTCTTT
TRBJ1-5 - once TRBV6-1 CASSATTVSPNQPQHF TGTGCCAGCAGTGCTACGACAGTTTCCCCCAATCAGCCCCAGCATTTT
TRBJ1-6 - - TRBV7-9 CASSLVVSSSPLHF TGTGCCAGCAGCTTAGTTGTCAGTAGCTCACCCCTCCACTTT
TRBJ2-7 - - TRBV28 CASSFHYEQYF TGTGCCAGCAGTTTCCACTACGAGCAGTACTTC
TRBJ2-1 TRBD2 - TRBV4-1 CASSHAGLAEPWLVNEQFF TGCGCCAGCAGCCATGCGGGACTAGCGGAGCCTTGGTTGGTAAATGAGCAGTTCTTC
TRBJ1-5 - few TRBV10-3 CAISETSGNGQPQHF TGTGCCATCAGTGAGACGTCAGGGAATGGCCAGCCCCAGCATTTT
TRBJ2-5 - - TRBV5-1 CASSLTGNRETQYF TGCGCCAGCAGCTTAACAGGGAATCGAGAGACCCAGTACTTC